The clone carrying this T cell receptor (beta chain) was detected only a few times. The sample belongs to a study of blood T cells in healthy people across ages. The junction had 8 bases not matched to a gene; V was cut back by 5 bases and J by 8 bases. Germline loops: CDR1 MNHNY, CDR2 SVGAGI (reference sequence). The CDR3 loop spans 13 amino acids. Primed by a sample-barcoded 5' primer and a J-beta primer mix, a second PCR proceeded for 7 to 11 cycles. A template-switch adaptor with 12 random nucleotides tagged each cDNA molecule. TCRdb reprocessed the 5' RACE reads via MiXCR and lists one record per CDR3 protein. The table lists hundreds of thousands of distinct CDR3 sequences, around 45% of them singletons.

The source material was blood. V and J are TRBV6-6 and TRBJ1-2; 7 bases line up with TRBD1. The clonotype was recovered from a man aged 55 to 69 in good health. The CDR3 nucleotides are TGTGCCAGCAGTAAGACAGGGATTGACGGCTACACCTTC. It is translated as CASSKTGIDGYTF.